These 28 T cell receptor beta chains were sequenced from one sample in a study of blood T cell repertoires in COVID-19. Generated by immunoSEQ multiplex PCR, the TCRdb table keeps only in-frame clones and is missing some. The table lists tens of thousands of clones, approximately 70% of them singletons. The sample was peripheral blood. The receptors shown here come from a woman between 70 and 85 years old with acute or convalescent COVID-19.

V is TRBV18 and J is TRBJ2-2; 8 nucleotides line up with TRBD1. V was clipped by 6 bases and J by 4 bases; unmatched bases: 7. Germline CDR1 KGHSH, CDR2 LQKENI. The CDR3 totals 15 residues. The CDR3 DNA is TGTGCCAGCTCCCGGGACAGGCGATTCACCGGGGAGCTGTTTTTT. As protein: CASSRDRRFTGELFF.

The sample holds a few counts of this clone. This rearrangement joins TRBV3-1 (or the pseudogene TRBV3-2) to TRBJ2-7; 10 nucleotides match TRBD2. CDR3 length equals 16 residues. Germline loops: CDR1 LGHDT, CDR2 YNNKEL (reference sequence). V lost 0 bases, J lost 5 bases, and 7 bases stayed unmatched. CDR3 loop: CASSQDQRGGLHEQYF. Written as DNA, the CDR3 is TGTGCCAGCAGCCAAGATCAGCGGGGGGGCCTACACGAGCAGTACTTC.

The chain is built from TRBV5-8 and TRBJ2-5; 12 bases line up with TRBD2. Trimming took 4 bases from V and 7 from J; bases not matched to a gene: 5. Germline CDR1 and CDR2: SGHTS and YDEGEE. This CDR3 has 14 residues. The DNA for the CDR3 is TGTGCCAGCAGCATTCCGGGACTAGCGGGGACCCAGTACTTC. This sequence encodes CASSIPGLAGTQYF.

This clone was detected a few times. The chain combines TRBV21-1 with TRBJ2-6; TRBD2 is taken as the D call from the table, unchecked against the DNA. TRBV21-1 is shown as a pseudogene. The CDR3 is 18 residues long. The CDR3 here is CAILPRRLAHSGANVLTF. As DNA, the CDR3 is TGTGCCATCCTACCCCGGCGACTAGCTCACTCTGGGGCCAACGTCCTGACTTTC.

This clone was seen just once. V gene TRBV6-5 combines with J gene TRBJ2-3; 9 bases agree with TRBD1. The CDR3 is made up of 14 amino acids. From germline, CDR1 is MNHEY and CDR2 SVGAGI. J was trimmed by 5 bases and V by 4 bases; bases with no gene match: 4. The CDR3 DNA sequence: TGTGCCAGCAGTTCGGGACAGGGCCAAGATACGCAGTATTTT. As protein: CASSSGQGQDTQYF.

The rearrangement uses TRBV10-3 and TRBJ2-1; D perhaps matches TRBD2 (5 bases). Per germline, CDR1 ENHRY and CDR2 SYGVKD. The CDR3 runs to 12 residues. The ends were cut back, 6 bases at V and 5 bases at J, with 8 bases in the middle. CDR3 residues: CAISTGNNEQFF. The CDR3 DNA is TGTGCCATCAGCACGGGAAACAATGAGCAGTTCTTC.

The V and J genes are TRBV3-1 (or the pseudogene TRBV3-2) and TRBJ1-1; possibly TRBD1 for D (6 bases). Germline CDR1 is LGHDT and CDR2 is YNNKEL (reference sequence). Trimming removed 5 bases from V and 5 bases from J, with 21 bases in between. The CDR3 length is 16 residues. The CDR3 sequence: CASSSRDITRRTEAFF. The CDR3 nucleotides read TGTGCCAGCAGCTCTCGGGACATTACCCGGCGAACTGAAGCTTTCTTT.

This chain links TRBV5-5 with TRBJ2-1; D possibly corresponds to TRBD2 (5 bases). CDR1 SGHKS and CDR2 YYEKEE come from the germline V gene (reference sequence). V was pared by 4 bases and J by 8 bases, with 10 bases between. The CDR3 is made up of 12 amino acids. CDR3 sequence reads: CASSLLAHEQFF. The CDR3 nucleotides read TGTGCCAGCAGCCTTCTAGCACATGAGCAGTTCTTC. Full variable domain (remainder filled in from reference TRBV5-5 and TRBJ2-1): DAGVTQSPTHLIKTRGQQVTLRCSPISGHKSVSWYQQVLGQGPQFIFQYYEKEERGRGNFPDRFSARQFPNYSSELNVNALLLGDSALYLCASSLLAHEQFFGPGTRLTVL.

The chain uses TRBV25-1 and TRBJ2-5; 8 bases agree with TRBD1. Germline loops: CDR1 MGHDK, CDR2 SYGVNS. The CDR3 spans 13 residues. With 4 bases clipped from V and 6 bases from J, the junction kept 4 bases outside the gene matches. This CDR3 reads CASSVGQGKTQYF. The DNA for the CDR3 is TGTGCCAGCAGTGTCGGACAGGGAAAGACCCAGTACTTC.

The chain links TRBV27 to TRBJ1-6; 9 nucleotides line up with TRBD1. After removal of 5 bases from V and 1 base from J, the junction contained 6 bases not matched to a gene. The germline CDR1 and CDR2 sequences are MNHEY and SMNVEV (reference sequence). The CDR3 consists of 17 residues. The CDR3 region is CASSIGTGKSYNSPLHF. In nucleotides, the CDR3 is TGTGCCAGCAGTATCGGGACAGGGAAATCCTATAATTCACCCCTCCACTTT.

The chain links TRBV7-3 to TRBJ2-1, with a weak D call TRBD2 (5 bases). Germline V CDR1 and CDR2: SGHTA, FQGTGA. V gave up 5 bases and J gave up 9 bases, with 11 bases separating them. CDR3 length: 12 residues. The CDR3 loop reads CASSGLGGEQFF. Written as DNA, the CDR3 is TGTGCCAGCAGCGGCCTAGGAGGTGAGCAGTTCTTC.

The V and J genes are TRBV18 and TRBJ2-3; TRBD2 aligns across 13 bases. The germline gives CDR1 KGHSH, CDR2 LQKENI. V gave up 2 bases and J gave up 1 base; unmatched junction bases: 6. The CDR3 has 18 amino acids. CDR3 sequence: CASSPTSGGAFGTDTQYF. The CDR3 DNA is TGTGCCAGCTCACCAACTAGCGGGGGGGCTTTTGGCACAGATACGCAGTATTTT.

The V call is TRBV18, the J call TRBJ2-1; D gene ambiguous. Germline CDR1 is KGHSH and CDR2 is LQKENI. This CDR3 has 12 amino acids. Trimming took off 3 bases at V and 5 bases at J, with 5 bases between the two ends. CDR3 sequence reads: CASSPANNEQFF. The CDR3 nucleotides are TGTGCCAGCTCACCCGCGAACAATGAGCAGTTCTTC.

The chain joins TRBV6-5 to TRBJ2-3; 12 bases agree with TRBD2. Per germline, CDR1 MNHEY and CDR2 SVGAGI. The V gene end was trimmed by 6 bases and the J gene end by 6 bases; junction bases not matched to a gene: 7. This CDR3 has 15 residues. The chain's CDR3 is CASSGTSGLRDTQYF. The CDR3, as DNA: TGTGCCAGCAGCGGGACTAGCGGGTTAAGGGATACGCAGTATTTT.

V is TRBV5-6 and J is TRBJ2-5; no firm D call. CDR3 size: 13 residues. V was clipped by 1 base and J by 5 bases, with 9 bases between them. Germline-derived CDR1 and CDR2 are SGHDT and YYEEEE. CDR3 in amino acids: CASSLWQFETQYF. As DNA, the CDR3 is TGTGCCAGCAGCTTGTGGCAGTTTGAGACCCAGTACTTC.

V gene TRBV7-6 combines with J gene TRBJ2-4, with D possibly TRBD2 on 5 matching bases. The CDR3 runs 18 residues. Trimming pared 1 base from V and 0 bases from J, leaving 16 bases between. CDR1 SGHVS and CDR2 FNYEAQ come from the germline V gene. CDR3 nucleotides: TGTGCCAGCAGCTTAGTTGGTCCAGGACTCGCAGCCAAAAACATTCAGTACTTC. Amino acids: CASSLVGPGLAAKNIQYF. Filled out from reference TRBV7-6 and TRBJ2-4, the complete variable domain reads GAGVSQSPRYKVTKRGQDVALRCDPISGHVSLYWYRQALGQGPEFLTYFNYEAQQDKSGLPNDRFSAERPEGSISTLTIQRTEQRDSAMYRCASSLVGPGLAAKNIQYFGAGTRLSVL.

The chain employs TRBV6-5 and TRBJ2-3, with 11 bases matching TRBD2. Germline CDR1 MNHEY, CDR2 SVGAGI. The CDR3 consists of 14 residues. Trimming removed 10 bases from V and 4 bases from J; junction bases left unmatched: 7. CDR3 loop: CATTSGGRSDTQYF. CDR3 nucleotide sequence: TGTGCCACAACTAGCGGGGGCCGATCAGATACGCAGTATTTT.

This clone was counted only a few times. This chain joins TRBV6-6 and TRBJ2-1; D remains unclear. The ends were cut back, 0 bases at V and 10 bases at J, with 7 bases in the middle. Germline V lookup: CDR1 MNHNY, CDR2 SVGAGI (reference sequence). The CDR3 has 12 amino acids. CDR3 protein: CASSYSLAEQFF. Here the CDR3 DNA reads TGTGCCAGCAGTTACTCTTTGGCCGAGCAGTTCTTC.

The chain recombines TRBV2 with TRBJ1-5; 9 bases match TRBD1. The CDR3 contains 15 residues. The J segment lost 0 bases and the V segment lost 7 bases, leaving 4 bases of the junction unmatched. The germline CDR1 and CDR2 sequences are SNHLY and FYNNEI. CDR3 region: CASTGQGYSNQPQHF. The CDR3 DNA follows: TGTGCCAGCACCGGACAGGGGTATAGCAATCAGCCCCAGCATTTT.

This clone was found a few times. This chain connects TRBV7-8 to TRBJ1-1; TRBD1 matches at 12 bases. Trimming cost V 5 bases and J 0 bases; bases outside gene matches: 7. The CDR3 runs to 17 residues. Germline CDR1 SGHVS, CDR2 FQNEAQ. The CDR3 spells CASSHPGQGAMNTEAFF. The CDR3 DNA is TGTGCCAGCAGCCACCCGGGACAGGGGGCGATGAACACTGAAGCTTTCTTT.

The gene calls are TRBV24-1 and TRBJ1-3; 8 bases map to TRBD1. The CDR3 loop spans 15 amino acids. The junction had 8 bases not matched to a gene; V was cut back by 4 bases and J by 7 bases. From germline, CDR1 is KGHDR and CDR2 SFDVKD. As DNA, the CDR3 is TGTGCCACCAGTGACGCCCAGGACAGGGAGAACACCATATATTTT. This sequence encodes CATSDAQDRENTIYF.

The V call is TRBV27, the J call TRBJ2-5, with 8 nucleotides matching TRBD1. Germline loops: CDR1 MNHEY, CDR2 SMNVEV (reference sequence). The CDR3 length is 14 residues. Trimming removed 10 bases from V and 5 bases from J; junction bases left unmatched: 12. CDR3 DNA: TGTGCCACCTCCCCCGGGGACAGGAGGGAGACCCAGTACTTC. Protein product: CATSPGDRRETQYF.

This clone has a handful of counts. CDR3 region: CASSQRGTGSFFGPSYEQYF. For the CDR3, the DNA is TGTGCCAGCAGCCAAAGGGGGACAGGGAGTTTTTTCGGGCCCTCCTACGAGCAGTACTTC. The chain recombines TRBV3-1 (or the pseudogene TRBV3-2) with TRBJ2-7; 9 nucleotides align to TRBD1. This CDR3 is 20 amino acids long. Germline CDR1 LGHDT, CDR2 YNNKEL (reference sequence). J gave up 0 bases and V 2 bases, and 17 bases lay outside the gene matches.

V is TRBV5-1 and J is TRBJ2-2, with TRBD2 as a possible D gene (5 bases). Germline CDR1 and CDR2: SGHRS and YFSETQ. The CDR3 loop spans 15 amino acids. The V gene lost 0 bases and the J gene lost 6 bases, with 12 bases spanning the gap. CDR3 loop: CASSLEGSEAGELFF. CDR3 sequence (DNA): TGCGCCAGCAGCTTGGAGGGCTCGGAGGCCGGGGAGCTGTTTTTT.

V and J are TRBV6-5 and TRBJ2-7; TRBD1 aligns across 7 bases. CDR1 is MNHEY and CDR2 is SVGAGI in the germline V gene. The CDR3 is 14 residues long. J lost 1 base, V lost 6 bases, and 6 bases had no gene match. The CDR3 DNA reads as TGTGCCAGCAGATTAAGGGACAGATCCTACGAGCAGTACTTC. Amino acids: CASRLRDRSYEQYF.

In its sample, this clone was seen a few times. This rearrangement joins TRBV7-9 to TRBJ1-4, with D possibly matching TRBD1 (6 bases). The CDR3 extends over 15 amino acids. Trimming cost V 5 bases and J 1 base, with 11 bases left between them. The germline V gene encodes CDR1 SEHNR and CDR2 FQNEAQ (reference sequence). The CDR3 DNA follows: TGTGCCAGCAGCGGGGCGACAGGAACTAATGAAAAACTGTTTTTT. Amino acids: CASSGATGTNEKLFF.

Details on this clone: This CDR3 is also generated by other DNA sequences in the sample. The chain combines TRBV20-1 with TRBJ2-7; D is unclear. This CDR3 contains 11 residues. The germline V gene encodes CDR1 DFQATT and CDR2 SNEGSKA (reference sequence). The ends were cut back, 1 base at V and 4 bases at J, with 5 bases in the middle. CDR3: CSARAGYEQYF. The DNA of the CDR3 is TGCAGTGCTAGAGCCGGGTACGAGCAGTACTTC.

This clone was counted once. V gene TRBV5-1 combines with J gene TRBJ2-3; D is uncertain. In germline, CDR1 is SGHRS, CDR2 YFSETQ. Trimming cost V 4 bases and J 0 bases, with 12 bases left between them. This CDR3 has 15 residues. CDR3 DNA: TGCGCCAGCAGCGGCCGGGTCCCTAGCACAGATACGCAGTATTTT. Its translation: CASSGRVPSTDTQYF.